The 12 T cell receptor beta chains listed next were all sequenced from one sample in a study of CD8+ T cells in alopecia areata. RNA extraction and reverse transcription yielded cDNA as sequencing template. This table comes from immunoSEQ multiplex PCR, and its TCRdb copy is limited to in-frame clones, with some not included. Here the sample spans around 140,000 clones, around 47% being singletons. Sequencing used CD4+ T cells sorted from blood. These receptors came from a human donor with alopecia areata.

This clone appeared a few times. The CDR3 DNA is TGCAGCGTTGTGCCGCCGCCAGACAGAACTTATGGCTACACCTTC. Translated: CSVVPPPDRTYGYTF. The chain couples TRBV29-1 to TRBJ1-2; D possibly corresponds to TRBD1 (5 bases). V was clipped by 4 bases and J by 5 bases, with 20 bases between them. Germline V gene data show CDR1 as SQVTM and CDR2 as ANQGSEA. There are 15 residues in the CDR3.

This clone was recorded a few times. The V gene is TRBV29-1, the J gene TRBJ2-5, with D possibly being TRBD1 (5 bases). V dropped 7 bases and J dropped 5 bases, with 8 bases sitting between them. CDR1 and CDR2 (germline): SQVTM, ANQGSEA. The CDR3 spans 10 residues. CDR3: CSGGYETQYF. The DNA for the CDR3 is TGCAGCGGGGGCTATGAGACCCAGTACTTC.

The chain joins TRBV11-3 to TRBJ2-7; D remains unclear. Germline V lookup: CDR1 SGHNT, CDR2 YENEEA. The CDR3 consists of 12 residues. Trimming pared 0 bases from V and 6 bases from J, leaving 6 bases between. CDR3: CASSLEWGEQYF. CDR3 nucleotides: TGTGCCAGCAGCTTAGAATGGGGCGAGCAGTACTTC.

The rearrangement links TRBV29-1 to TRBJ2-1; 12 bases align to TRBD1. Germline CDR1 is SQVTM and CDR2 is ANQGSEA. This CDR3 spans 14 amino acids. V shed 6 bases, J shed 4 bases, and the junction held 4 bases outside the gene matches. The CDR3 loop is CSVWDRGRYNEQFF. CDR3 in DNA: TGCAGCGTCTGGGACAGGGGGCGTTACAATGAGCAGTTCTTC.

This clone was picked up one time. The J gene is TRBJ2-2, the V gene TRBV7-6, with 8 nucleotides matching TRBD2. With 5 bases clipped from V and 7 bases from J, the junction kept 6 bases outside the gene matches. Germline V gene sequence: CDR1 SGHVS, CDR2 FNYEAQ. CDR3 length equals 14 residues. CDR3 sequence: CASSKIAGHGELFF. CDR3 sequence (DNA): TGTGCCAGCAGCAAAATAGCGGGACACGGGGAGCTGTTTTTT.

The chain couples TRBV6-1 to TRBJ2-7; 7 bases line up with TRBD2. The CDR3 is made up of 14 amino acids. V shed 5 bases, J shed 2 bases, and the junction held 6 bases outside the gene matches. Per the germline V gene, CDR1 is MNHNS and CDR2 is SASEGT. In DNA form, the CDR3 reads TGTGCCAGCAGTCCGAGCGGGGCCACCTACGAGCAGTACTTC. Protein: CASSPSGATYEQYF.

There are a few counts of this clone. This chain links TRBV4-1 with TRBJ1-2; 7 bases are shared with TRBD1. This CDR3 has 15 residues. Germline V gene lookup returns CDR1 MGHRA and CDR2 YSYEKL. V dropped 0 bases and J dropped 3; count of bases not matched to a gene: 4. The CDR3 DNA follows: TGCGCCAGCAGCCAAGATAGTGGGACAGACTATGGCTACACCTTC. It yields the protein CASSQDSGTDYGYTF.

This chain uses TRBV5-1 with TRBJ2-2, with a tentative D call TRBD2 (6 bases). Looked up from germline, CDR1 is SGHRS and CDR2 is YFSETQ. The length of the CDR3 is 14 residues. The V and J ends lost 4 bases and 5 bases respectively, with 12 bases between them. CDR3 DNA: TGCGCCAGCAGCCCGGGACTTGGAACCGGGGAGCTGTTTTTT. Its protein product is CASSPGLGTGELFF.

This clone came up a few times. The chain couples TRBV5-1 to TRBJ2-6; D gene unclear. The CDR3 contains 14 residues. The germline gives CDR1 SGHRS, CDR2 YFSETQ. The V end lost 4 bases, the J end lost 0 bases, and 5 bases lay between the germline ends. In DNA form, the CDR3 reads TGCGCCAGCAGCCCAATCTCTGGGGCCAACGTCCTGACTTTC. This codes for CASSPISGANVLTF.

The V gene is TRBV25-1, the J gene TRBJ2-1; TRBD1 matches 9 bases. There are 16 residues in the CDR3. Germline assignment: CDR1 MGHDK and CDR2 SYGVNS. After removal of 2 bases from V and 4 bases from J, the junction contained 6 bases not matched to a gene. The CDR3 region has the DNA TGTGCCAGCAGTGAACCTGAGGGGACAGGGTACAATGAGCAGTTCTTC. This codes for CASSEPEGTGYNEQFF.

The V gene is TRBV6-1, the J gene TRBJ2-3; 7 bases are a match to TRBD1. Germline trimming cut 2 bases from V and 3 bases from J; bases unmatched to any gene: 5. The CDR3 has 15 amino acids. Germline CDR1 is MNHNS and CDR2 is SASEGT. The CDR3 region has the DNA TGTGCCAGCAGTGAACGGGACAGAACGACAGATACGCAGTATTTT. It encodes CASSERDRTTDTQYF.

The J gene is TRBJ1-2, the V gene TRBV30, with D maybe TRBD1 (5 bases). This CDR3 is built from 12 residues. V lost 0 bases and J lost 6, with 8 bases in between. Germline loops: CDR1 GTSNPN, CDR2 SVGIG (reference sequence). This CDR3 reads CAWSVIGDGYTF. The CDR3 DNA sequence: TGTGCCTGGAGTGTTATAGGGGATGGCTACACCTTC.